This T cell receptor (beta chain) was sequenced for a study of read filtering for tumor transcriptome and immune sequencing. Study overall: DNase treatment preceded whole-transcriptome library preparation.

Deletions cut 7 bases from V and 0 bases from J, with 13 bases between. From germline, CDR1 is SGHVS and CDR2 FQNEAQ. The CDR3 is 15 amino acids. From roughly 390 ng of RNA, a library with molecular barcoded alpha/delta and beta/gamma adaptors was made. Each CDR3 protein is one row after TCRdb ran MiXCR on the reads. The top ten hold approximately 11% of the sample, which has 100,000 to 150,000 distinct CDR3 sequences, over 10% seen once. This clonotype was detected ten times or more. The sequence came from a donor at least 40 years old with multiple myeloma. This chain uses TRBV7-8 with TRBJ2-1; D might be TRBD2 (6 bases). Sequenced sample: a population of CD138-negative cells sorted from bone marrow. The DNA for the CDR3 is TGTGCCAGCACCCAACGGGGGTACTCCTACAATGAGCAGTTCTTC. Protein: CASTQRGYSYNEQFF.